This T cell receptor beta chain appears in the sequencing data of a study of blood T cell repertoires in COVID-19. Overall study context: From T cells, B-cell-depleted T cells, or PBMCs came the material, which was cDNA or gDNA.

Under the authors' procedure: Researchers report that nucleated cell counts were estimated from reference gene primer amplification. Only in-frame clones appear in the TCRdb table, and some are missing; sequencing was by immunoSEQ multiplex PCR. V and J calls and clone size are those listed in that table; D and trimming were worked out from the DNA. Of about 200,000 clones in the sample, 70% to 90% were seen once. This CDR3 has 11 residues. V dropped 7 bases and J dropped 6 bases, with 9 bases sitting between them. Germline-derived CDR1 and CDR2 are SGHRS and YFSETQ. The receptor was derived from a man in his forties with active or convalescent COVID-19. The V call is TRBV5-1, the J call TRBJ2-3; D might be TRBD2 (6 bases). The sequenced sample consisted of peripheral blood. CDR3 amino acids: CASGREDTQYF. Written as DNA, the CDR3 is TGCGCCAGCGGACGGGAGGATACGCAGTATTTT.